The present T cell receptor beta chain was sequenced within a study of blood T cell repertoires in COVID-19. Assay: immunoSEQ multiplex PCR; the TCRdb copy retains only in-frame clones and omits some. The sample lists 140,000 to 150,000 clones, more than 70% occurring once. The CDR3 runs to 16 residues. Germline CDR1 MNHNY, CDR2 SVGAGI (reference sequence). Between the trimmed V and J ends, which lost 6 bases and 3 bases, there was a span of 18 bases. The chain employs TRBV6-6 and TRBJ1-5, with D possibly matching TRBD1 (5 bases). The source material was peripheral blood. The clonotype comes from a human donor in a cohort sampled during active COVID-19. CDR3: CASRPGTIGDNQPQHF. As DNA, the CDR3 is TGTGCCAGCAGACCCGGGACTATAGGAGACAATCAGCCCCAGCATTTT.